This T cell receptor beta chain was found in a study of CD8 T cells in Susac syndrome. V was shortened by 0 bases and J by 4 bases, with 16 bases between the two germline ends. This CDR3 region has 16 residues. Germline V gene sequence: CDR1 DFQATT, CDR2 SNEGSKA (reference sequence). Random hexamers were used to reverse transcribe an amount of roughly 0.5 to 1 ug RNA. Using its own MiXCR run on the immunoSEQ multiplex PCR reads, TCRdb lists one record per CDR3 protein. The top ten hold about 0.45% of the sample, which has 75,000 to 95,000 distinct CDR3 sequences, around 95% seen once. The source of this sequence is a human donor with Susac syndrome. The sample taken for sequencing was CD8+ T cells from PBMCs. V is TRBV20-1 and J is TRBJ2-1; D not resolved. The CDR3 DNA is TGCAGTGCTAGAGATAATGTTGTTAACACTTACAATGAGCAGTTCTTC. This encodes CSARDNVVNTYNEQFF.